This T cell receptor (beta chain) was documented in a study of blood T cell repertoires in COVID-19. Background on the study: COVID-19 samples, acute and convalescent, were from the United States, Italy and Spain.

The V and J ends lost 2 bases and 6 bases respectively, with 14 bases between them. The germline V gene has CDR1 SGHRS and CDR2 YFSETQ. The CDR3 runs to 15 residues. As processed by the authors: Cell counts per sample came from amplifying reference gene primers. Sequenced by immunoSEQ multiplex PCR; TCRdb stores in-frame clones only, minus some. V, J and clone size are those of that table, while D and trimming were read from the DNA. This sample carries 250,000 to 350,000 clones, about 87% of them seen once, and the ten largest clones take more than 8.5%. Cohorts were determined from participant-reported clinical history. Symptom resolution, clearance, or two negative PCRs marked the recovered donors of Cohort 3.

This clonotype originated in a woman aged 18-30 years who had recovered from COVID-19. The specimen was PBMCs or T cells enriched from blood (not recorded which). The chain recombines TRBV5-1 with TRBJ2-2; a possible D gene is TRBD2 (6 bases). CDR3 bases: TGCGCCAGCAGCTTTAGCGGAGAAGGGGCCGGGGAGCTGTTTTTT. It translates to CASSFSGEGAGELFF.